This TCR beta chain derives from a study of T-cell reconstitution after alpha-beta-depleted transplantation in children (dated by TCRdb to 2016 to 2018). Describing the broader study: Using TCR repertoire profiling, the study followed T-cell immune reconstitution in a quantitative way in children after TCRalphabeta/CD19-depleted allogeneic hematopoietic cell transplantation.

This clonotype was counted ten times or more. The specificity of this receptor is unknown. Base quality data are lacking; no much larger clone is found one base away. The protocol used for the library was PCR. The listed sequencing device is Illumina HiSeq 2500. Molecular barcoding was employed in the preparation of TCR libraries, with unique molecular identifiers being used to normalize TCRbeta repertoire quantification. TCRdb cleaned the public reads at Q25 with fastp, built clones with MiXCR and kept in-frame beta chains. Rows with one shared CDR3 protein collapse into an entry with the most common genes and DNA. This sample gives some 590,000 distinct CDR3 sequences in total; about 10% of them show up just once. The top ten hold 4% of the sample. Trimming removed 4 bases from V and 9 bases from J; the gene matches leave 6 bases unexplained. Reading the germline V gene gives CDR1 SQVTM and CDR2 ANQGSEA. The CDR3 holds 13 amino acids from the cysteine to the phenylalanine. The only DNA kept is the CDR3, 39 bases in frame from the first base.

This TCR was recovered from a human donor who donated a stem cell graft to a child with acute myeloid leukemia. The sequencing here drew on PBMCs from the stem cell graft donor, taken from the stem cell graft. The sequence joins TRBV29-1 to TRBJ2-1, with TRBD2 matching 10 junction bases. The CDR3 is CSVASGRETEQFF. In nucleotides, the sequence is TGCAGCGTTGCTAGCGGGAGAGAAACTGAGCAGTTCTTC.